This TCR beta chain originates from a study of regulatory T cells in long-lasting Graves disease. CDR1 is SGHDT, CDR2 YYEEEE, per germline. This CDR3 spans 18 amino acids. Germline trimming cut 0 bases from V and 5 bases from J; bases unmatched to any gene: 10. On this clonotype: Antigen unknown.

General study results and limits: Limited samples may have lowered accuracy.

Combining iRepertoire HTBI primers with Arm-PCR of CDR3 regions, the authors built TCR beta libraries. TCRdb re-called the multiplex PCR reads with MiXCR, one entry per CDR3 protein. The data hold around 500,000 distinct CDR3 sequences, with roughly 20% observed a single time. Noted time point: persistent/refractory GD, antithyroid drugs over 5 years with positive TRAb. The TCR library was made from RNA that had been extracted from PBMCs in TRIzol. Patients with Graves' disease were diagnosed by American Thyroid Association guidelines. The authors drew 7.5 to 10 milliliters of peripheral blood into EDTA tubes.

The starting material was peripheral blood mononuclear cells (PBMCs), obtained when the disease was refractory, from a patient treated with antithyroid drugs. The rearrangement joins TRBV5-6 to TRBJ2-2, with 10 bases identical to TRBD1. The clonotype was recovered from a female donor with Graves disease. CDR3 in DNA: TGTGCCAGCAGCTTGGGGTTGTATCCGGGACAGGGGACCGGGGAGCTGTTTTTT. It specifies CASSLGLYPGQGTGELFF. Using reference TRBV5-6 and TRBJ2-2 for the parts outside the CDR3, the full variable domain is DAGVTQSPTHLIKTRGQQVTLRCSPKSGHDTVSWYQQALGQGPQFIFQYYEEEERQRGNFPDRFSGHQFPNYSSELNVNALLLGDSALYLCASSLGLYPGQGTGELFFGEGSRLTVL.